This record concerns one T cell receptor beta chain sequence. The data were taken from a study of blood T cell repertoires in COVID-19. Study summary: Both acute and convalescent COVID-19 samples were obtained from the United States, Italy and Spain. Sample material is recorded as cDNA or gDNA derived from T cells, B-cell-depleted T cells, or PBMCs.

The study assigned cohorts using participant-reported clinical history. The assay was immunoSEQ multiplex PCR, and TCRdb's table has in-frame clones only and misses some. The sample lists approximately 290,000 clones, 80% to 90% occurring once. Sample: PBMCs or T cells enriched from blood (not recorded which). The sequence was obtained from a woman in her twenties or thirties who had recovered from COVID-19.

The CDR3 nucleotides read TGTGCCAGCAGCCCCGTGGGCCCTTCCTACAATGAGCAGTTCTTC. It encodes CASSPVGPSYNEQFF. The V call is TRBV28, the J call TRBJ2-1; the D is unclear. Germline CDR1 and CDR2: MDHEN and SYDVKM. V dropped 6 bases and J dropped 1 base, with 13 bases sitting between them. CDR3 length equals 15 residues.